A single sample gave rise to the 14 T cell receptor beta chains below, sequenced in a study of cytomegalovirus exposure and HLA in healthy donors (dated by TCRdb to 2016 to 2017). The library came from the immunoSEQ multiplex PCR assay. The multiplex PCR relied on a mix of 60 forward primers for TCR Vbeta segments and 13 reverse primers for TCR Jbeta segments. Not all clones reach the TCRdb copy of this immuneACCESS table, which keeps in-frame sequences only. Checked studies attribute under half of the gap to unresolved V genes and leave the rest unexplained. Present in this sample are approximately 81,000 clones, over 65% of which were seen just once. The ten most abundant clones make up roughly 3.2% of the sample. The sequencing input was PBMCs. The receptors here all came from a man aged 50-60 years in good health and CMV-seropositive.

The rearrangement links TRBV21-1 to TRBJ1-2; no check of the table's D call, TRBD1, against the DNA was made. TRBV21-1 is listed as a pseudogene. The CDR3 loop spans 11 amino acids. CDR3 residues: CASIERGGYTF. In DNA, the CDR3 is TGTGCCAGCATCGAAAGGGGTGGCTACACCTTC.

This clone appeared a few times. J is TRBJ2-3 and V is TRBV4-2, with D perhaps matching TRBD1 (5 bases). V lost 0 bases and J 2 bases, leaving 9 bases between the germline ends. The CDR3 spans 15 residues. The germline V gene encodes CDR1 LGHNA and CDR2 YNFKEQ. The chain's CDR3 is CASSQDRQNTDTQYF. CDR3 bases: TGTGCCAGCAGCCAAGATAGACAGAACACAGATACGCAGTATTTT.

This rearrangement joins TRBV2 to TRBJ2-5; D gene uncertain. Trimming took off 3 bases at V and 10 bases at J, with 9 bases between the two ends. Germline CDR1 is SNHLY and CDR2 is FYNNEI. This CDR3 contains 11 residues. The CDR3 protein is CASSEAQSQYF. The CDR3, as DNA: TGTGCCAGCAGTGAGGCCCAAAGCCAGTACTTC.

The V and J genes are TRBV19 and TRBJ1-1, with D tentatively TRBD1 (6 bases). The V end lost 1 base, the J end lost 8 bases, and 8 bases lay between the germline ends. CDR1 and CDR2 from the germline V gene are LNHDA and SQIVND (reference sequence). CDR3 length: 12 amino acids. CDR3 DNA sequence: TGTGCCAGTAGTATAGGGACAGAAGAAGCTTTCTTT. This sequence encodes CASSIGTEEAFF.

V gene TRBV18 combines with J gene TRBJ1-3; 7 nucleotides align to TRBD1. In germline, CDR1 is KGHSH, CDR2 LQKENI. This CDR3 contains 14 residues. Unmatched junction bases numbered 4, after V lost 3 bases and J lost 5 bases. The CDR3 region has the DNA TGTGCCAGCTCACCCTCGGGACAGCGAAACACCATATATTTT. It codes for CASSPSGQRNTIYF.

This chain uses TRBV6-5 with TRBJ1-1; D perhaps matches TRBD1 (5 bases). Germline V CDR1 and CDR2: MNHEY, SVGAGI. The CDR3 extends over 15 amino acids. Trimming removed 2 bases at V and 4 bases at J, with 14 bases between. The CDR3 region has the DNA TGTGCCAGCAGTTACCCCTCGCAGGGTCGCACTGAAGCTTTCTTT. Protein sequence: CASSYPSQGRTEAFF.

The J gene is TRBJ2-5, the V gene TRBV16; 9 bases line up with TRBD2. The CDR3 consists of 16 residues. Germline CDR1 reads KGHSY; CDR2 reads FQNENV. The J segment lost 4 bases and the V segment lost 2 bases, leaving 8 bases of the junction unmatched. The CDR3 region has the DNA TGTGCCAGCAGCCAAGAAGCGGGAGGCCTCCGAGAGACCCAGTACTTC. It translates to CASSQEAGGLRETQYF.

The chain links TRBV19 to TRBJ1-3; 9 bases are a match to TRBD1. With V trimmed by 6 bases and J by 4 bases, 7 bases remained unmatched. CDR3 length: 15 amino acids. Per germline, CDR1 LNHDA and CDR2 SQIVND (reference sequence). The DNA of the CDR3 is TGTGCCAGTAGCACGGACAGGGGCATCGGAAACACCATATATTTT. Translating gives CASSTDRGIGNTIYF.

The chain links TRBV11-2 to TRBJ1-1, with 7 positions matching TRBD1. V lost 1 base and J lost 6; bases outside the gene matches: 11. This CDR3 has 16 residues. CDR1 is SGHAT and CDR2 is FQNNGV in the germline V gene. The CDR3: CASSLGGVGGVSEAFF. Here the CDR3 DNA reads TGTGCCAGCAGCTTAGGGGGGGTAGGGGGCGTCTCTGAAGCTTTCTTT.

The chain recombines TRBV28 with TRBJ2-6; the D gene is possibly TRBD1 (6 bases). The germline V and J ends were trimmed by 7 bases and 3 bases, with 25 bases remaining between them. Germline V lookup: CDR1 MDHEN, CDR2 SYDVKM. The length of the CDR3 is 19 residues. The CDR3 protein is CASTSVGPGEFGGANVLTF. The CDR3 coding sequence is TGTGCCAGCACTTCAGTAGGTCCAGGGGAATTTGGTGGGGCCAACGTCCTGACTTTC.

J is TRBJ2-2 and V is TRBV5-1; TRBD2 matches 8 bases. Unmatched junction bases numbered 6, after V lost 2 bases and J lost 6 bases. The CDR3 is made up of 15 amino acids. Germline V lookup: CDR1 SGHRS, CDR2 YFSETQ. Here the CDR3 DNA reads TGCGCCAGCAGCTTTTCAGCGGGAGTCCCCGGGGAGCTGTTTTTT. Its protein product is CASSFSAGVPGELFF.

The genes are TRBV7-2 and TRBJ2-5; 8 bases align to TRBD2. Germline loops: CDR1 SGHTA, CDR2 FQGNSA. V trimming: 0 bases; J trimming: 0 bases; junction bases outside the gene matches: 21. The CDR3 is 22 amino acids. Written as DNA, the CDR3 is TGTGCCAGCAGCTTAGCGTGGGACTTTCGGACTAGCAGCAAGCCCTACCAAGAGACCCAGTACTTC. As protein: CASSLAWDFRTSSKPYQETQYF.

The V call is TRBV7-9, the J call TRBJ2-5, with a tentative D call TRBD1 (6 bases). Per the germline V gene, CDR1 is SEHNR and CDR2 is FQNEAQ (reference sequence). V lost 5 bases to trimming and J lost 5 bases, with 9 bases between them. CDR3 length equals 12 residues. CDR3: CASSPRGETQYF. The CDR3 DNA is TGTGCCAGCAGCCCAAGGGGGGAGACCCAGTACTTC.

This clone was counted between two and nine times. This chain links TRBV7-3 with TRBJ2-2, with TRBD2 matching over 9 bases. V dropped 1 base and J dropped 6; count of bases not matched to a gene: 6. The germline gives CDR1 SGHTA, CDR2 FQGTGA. The length of the CDR3 is 16 residues. The CDR3 sequence is CASSLMGLAGPGELFF. The CDR3 DNA follows: TGTGCCAGCAGCTTAATGGGCCTAGCGGGACCCGGGGAGCTGTTTTTT.